Given below is one T cell receptor beta chain in context. Its specificity is unknown. The sample belongs to a study of blood T cells in healthy people across ages. Study results and caveats: Total diversity from one million sequenced T cells was likely underestimated. Long-lived donors had more naive CD4+ cells and higher diversity than aged donors.

Combining a sample-barcoded 5' primer with a J-beta primer mix, a second PCR ran for roughly 7 to 11 cycles. MiXCR was run by TCRdb on the 5' RACE reads, yielding one entry per CDR3 protein. Of over 1,300,000 distinct CDR3 sequences listed, almost 60% are singletons. Unmatched junction bases numbered 5, after V lost 2 bases and J lost 1 base. Per the germline V gene, CDR1 is GTSNPN and CDR2 is SVGIG (reference sequence). CDR3 length: 15 amino acids. Peripheral blood was drawn, approximately 9.5 milliliters per donor. The chain has TRBV30 and TRBJ1-1; 9 bases line up with TRBD1. The sequence was obtained from a man between 18 and 35 years old in good health. Input material: blood. CDR3 sequence: CAWSNPGQGNTEAFF. The CDR3 coding sequence is TGTGCCTGGAGTAACCCGGGACAGGGGAACACTGAAGCTTTCTTT.